This T cell receptor beta chain stems from a study of Graves' ophthalmopathy and Graves' hyperthyroidism. General observations from the study: From stable hyperthyroidism, ophthalmopathy was separated by a 13-signature model with 85% to 90% sensitivity and less than 82% specificity.

Amplified material comprised TCR beta CDR3 regions derived from RNA transcripts. Second-round multiplex PCR came after a first-round RT-PCR that employed HTBI primers. MiXCR, run by TCRdb on the multiplex PCR reads, gives a single entry per CDR3 protein. This sample yields almost 750,000 distinct CDR3 sequences, of which roughly two fifths are seen a single time; 44% belongs to the top ten. The CDR3 runs to 18 residues. V was pared by 5 bases and J by 0 bases, with 10 bases of the junction left unmatched. Germline V lookup: CDR1 SEHNR, CDR2 FQNEAQ (reference sequence). This clonotype was picked up many times. The antigen is unknown.

Sequencing used peripheral blood. The clonotype was recovered from an adult man with Graves' ophthalmopathy. This rearrangement joins TRBV7-9 to TRBJ2-6; TRBD1 agrees at 7 bases. The CDR3 region has the DNA TGTGCCAGCAGCCCTCGACAGGGCCAATTCTCTGGGGCCAACGTCCTGACTTTC. It yields the protein CASSPRQGQFSGANVLTF.